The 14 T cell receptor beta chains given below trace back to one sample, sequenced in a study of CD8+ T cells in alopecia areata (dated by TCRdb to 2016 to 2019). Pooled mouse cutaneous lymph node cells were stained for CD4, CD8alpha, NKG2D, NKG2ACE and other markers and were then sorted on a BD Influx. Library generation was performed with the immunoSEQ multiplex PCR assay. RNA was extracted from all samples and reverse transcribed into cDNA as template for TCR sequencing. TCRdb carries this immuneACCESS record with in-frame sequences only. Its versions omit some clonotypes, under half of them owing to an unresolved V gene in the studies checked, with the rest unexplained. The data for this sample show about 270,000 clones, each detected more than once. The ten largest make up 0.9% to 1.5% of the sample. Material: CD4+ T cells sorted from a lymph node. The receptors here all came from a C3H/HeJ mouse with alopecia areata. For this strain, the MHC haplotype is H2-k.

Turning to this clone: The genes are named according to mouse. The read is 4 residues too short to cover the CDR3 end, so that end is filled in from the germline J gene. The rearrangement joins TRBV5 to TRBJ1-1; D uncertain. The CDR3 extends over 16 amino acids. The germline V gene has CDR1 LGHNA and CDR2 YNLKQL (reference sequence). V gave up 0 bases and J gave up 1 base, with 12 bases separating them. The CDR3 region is CASSQDLGRKNTEVFF. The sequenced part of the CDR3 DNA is TGTGCCAGCAGCCAAGATCTGGGGAGGAAAAACACA.

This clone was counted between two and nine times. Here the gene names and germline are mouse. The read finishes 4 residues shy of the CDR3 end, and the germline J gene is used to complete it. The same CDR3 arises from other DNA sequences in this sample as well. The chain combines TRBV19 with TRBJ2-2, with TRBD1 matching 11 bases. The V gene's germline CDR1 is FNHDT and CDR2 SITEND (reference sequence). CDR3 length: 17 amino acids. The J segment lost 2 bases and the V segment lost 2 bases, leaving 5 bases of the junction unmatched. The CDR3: CASSIPGTGGNTGQLYF. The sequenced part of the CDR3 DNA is TGTGCCAGCAGTATCCCCGGGACAGGGGGGAACACCGGG. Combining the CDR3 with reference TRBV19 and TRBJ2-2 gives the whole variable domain GGIITQTPKFLIGQEGQKLTLKCQQNFNHDTMYWYRQDSGKGLRLIYYSITENDLQKGDLSEGYDASREKKSSFSLTVTSAQKNEMAVFLCASSIPGTGGNTGQLYFGEGSKLTVL.

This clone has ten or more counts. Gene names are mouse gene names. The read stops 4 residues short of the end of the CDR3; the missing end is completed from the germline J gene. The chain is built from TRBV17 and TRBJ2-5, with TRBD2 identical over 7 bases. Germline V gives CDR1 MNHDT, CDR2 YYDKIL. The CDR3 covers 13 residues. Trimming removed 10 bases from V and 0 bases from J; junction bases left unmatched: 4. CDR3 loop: CAIRLGNQDTQYF. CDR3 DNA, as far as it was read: TGTGCTATCCGACTGGGTAACCAAGAC.

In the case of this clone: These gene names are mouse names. The sequenced part of the CDR3 DNA is TGTGCCAGCAGTGTACAGGGGCAAGGTGCAGAA. Translation gives CASSVQGQGAE. The full CDR3 is CASSVQGQGAETLYF. J is TRBJ2-3 and V is TRBV13-1; 7 bases are shared with TRBD1. The CDR3 goes on 4 residues after the read ends, and that part is filled in from the germline J gene. The CDR3 runs to 15 residues. Germline V gives CDR1 NSHNY, CDR2 SYGAGN. J gave up 1 base and V 3 bases, and 5 bases lay outside the gene matches.

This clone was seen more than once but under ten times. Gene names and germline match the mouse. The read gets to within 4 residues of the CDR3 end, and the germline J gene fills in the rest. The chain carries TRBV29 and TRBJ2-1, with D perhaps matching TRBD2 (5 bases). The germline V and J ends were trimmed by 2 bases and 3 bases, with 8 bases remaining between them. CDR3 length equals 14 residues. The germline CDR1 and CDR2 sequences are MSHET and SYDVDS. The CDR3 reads CASSLRLGYAEQFF. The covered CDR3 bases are TGTGCTAGCAGTTTACGGCTGGGCTATGCT.

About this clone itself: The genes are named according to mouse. The sequenced CDR3 bases are TGTGCCAGCAGTGATGTGGAGGGGTATGCT. Translating it yields CASSDVEGYA. The CDR3 in its entirety is CASSDVEGYAEQFF. V is TRBV13-3 and J is TRBJ2-1, with D possibly matching TRBD1 (5 bases). The read ends 4 residues early relative to the CDR3; the germline J gene fills the gap. V shed 0 bases and J shed 4 bases, with 8 bases lying between them. CDR3 length: 14 amino acids. Germline V gene lookup returns CDR1 NNHDY and CDR2 SYVADS.

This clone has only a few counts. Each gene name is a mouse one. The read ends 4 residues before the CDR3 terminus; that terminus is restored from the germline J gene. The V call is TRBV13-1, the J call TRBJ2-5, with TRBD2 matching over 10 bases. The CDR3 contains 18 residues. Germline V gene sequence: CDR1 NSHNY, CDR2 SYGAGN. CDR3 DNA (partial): TGTGCCAGCAGTGGTATCCCTGGGGGGGCGGTGAGTGGAGAC. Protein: CASSGIPGGAVSGD. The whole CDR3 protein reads CASSGIPGGAVSGDTQYF.

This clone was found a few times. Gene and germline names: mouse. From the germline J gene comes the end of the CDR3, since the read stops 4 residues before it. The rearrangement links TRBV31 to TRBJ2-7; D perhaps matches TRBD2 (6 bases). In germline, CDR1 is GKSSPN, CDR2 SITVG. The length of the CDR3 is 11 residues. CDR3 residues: CAWGLRYEQYF. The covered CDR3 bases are TGTGCCTGGGGACTGCGGTAT.

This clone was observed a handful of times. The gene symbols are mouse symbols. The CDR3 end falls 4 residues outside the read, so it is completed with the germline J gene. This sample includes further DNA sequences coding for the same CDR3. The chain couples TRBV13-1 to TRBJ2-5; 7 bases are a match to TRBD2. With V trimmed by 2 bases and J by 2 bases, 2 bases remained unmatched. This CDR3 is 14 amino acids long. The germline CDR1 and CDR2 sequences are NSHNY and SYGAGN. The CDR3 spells CASSDPGGQDTQYF. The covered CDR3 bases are TGTGCCAGCAGTGACCCTGGGGGCCAAGAC.

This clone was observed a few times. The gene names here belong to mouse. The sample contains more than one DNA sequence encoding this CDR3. CDR3 bases read: TGTGCCAGCAGTGATGCGACAGGGGGGAATTCGCCC. Protein product: CASSDATGGNSP. Given in full, the CDR3 is CASSDATGGNSPLYF. The V gene is TRBV13-1, the J gene TRBJ1-6; 9 positions agree with TRBD1. The read ends 3 residues before the CDR3 terminus; that terminus is restored from the germline J gene. TRBJ1-6 is an ORF, and what it does is uncertain. CDR3 length equals 15 residues. The V and J ends lost 0 bases and 7 bases, in that order; junction bases with no gene match: 2. CDR1 is NSHNY, CDR2 SYGAGN, per germline.

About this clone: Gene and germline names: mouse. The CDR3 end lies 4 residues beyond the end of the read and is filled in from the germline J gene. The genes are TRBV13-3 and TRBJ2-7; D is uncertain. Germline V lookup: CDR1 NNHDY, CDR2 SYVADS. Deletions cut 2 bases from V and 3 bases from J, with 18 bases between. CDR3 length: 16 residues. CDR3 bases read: TGTGCCAGCAGTGACCCCTTCACAGCCGGTCTCTAT. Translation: CASSDPFTAGLY. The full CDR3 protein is CASSDPFTAGLYEQYF.

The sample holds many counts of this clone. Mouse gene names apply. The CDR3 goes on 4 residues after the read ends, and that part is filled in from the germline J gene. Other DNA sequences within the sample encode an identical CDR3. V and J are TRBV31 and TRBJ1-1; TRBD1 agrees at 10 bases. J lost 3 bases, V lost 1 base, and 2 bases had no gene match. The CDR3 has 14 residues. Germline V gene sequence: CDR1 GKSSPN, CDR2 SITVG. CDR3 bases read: TGTGCCTGGAGTCCCGGGACAGGGGACACA. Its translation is CAWSPGTGDT. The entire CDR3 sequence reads CAWSPGTGDTEVFF. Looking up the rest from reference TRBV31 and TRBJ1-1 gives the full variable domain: AQTIHQWPVAEIKAVGSPLSLGCTIKGKSSPNLYWYWQATGGTLQQLFYSITVGQVESVVQLNLSASRPKDDQFILSTEKLLLSHSGFYLCAWSPGTGDTEVFFGKGTRLTVV.

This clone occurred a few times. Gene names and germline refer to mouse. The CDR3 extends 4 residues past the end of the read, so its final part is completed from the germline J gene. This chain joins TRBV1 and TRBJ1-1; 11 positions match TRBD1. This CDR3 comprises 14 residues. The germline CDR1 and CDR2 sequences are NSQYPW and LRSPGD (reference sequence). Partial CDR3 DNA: TGCACCTGCAGTCCCCGGGACAGGGGGGGA. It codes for CTCSPRDRGG. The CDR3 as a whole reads CTCSPRDRGGEVFF. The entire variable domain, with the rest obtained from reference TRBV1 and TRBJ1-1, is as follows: VTLLEQNPRWRLVPRGQAVNLRCILKNSQYPWMSWYQQDLQKQLQWLFTLRSPGDKEVKSLPGADYLATRVTDTELRLQVANMSQGRTLYCTCSPRDRGGEVFFGKGTRLTVV.

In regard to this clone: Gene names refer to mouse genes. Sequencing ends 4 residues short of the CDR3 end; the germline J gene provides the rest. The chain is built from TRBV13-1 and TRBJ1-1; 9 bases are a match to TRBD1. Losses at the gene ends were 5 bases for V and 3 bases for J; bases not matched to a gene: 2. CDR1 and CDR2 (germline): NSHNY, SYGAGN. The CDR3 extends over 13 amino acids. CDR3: CASRDRGDTEVFF. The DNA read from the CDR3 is TGTGCCAGCAGGGACAGGGGAGACACA.